These 3 T cell receptor beta chains were sequenced from one sample in a study of T-cell memory formation after mild COVID-19. TCRdb fed the 5' RACE reads into MiXCR, producing one record per CDR3 protein. The sample carries about 400,000 distinct CDR3 sequences, more than 15% recorded once. The sample consisted of PBMCs or a T cell subset sorted from them (not recorded which). The receptors derive from a man aged 18 to 35 who had mild COVID-19 (a few samples of this study predate the infection). Cell type and time point are not known.

This clonotype was recorded a few times. V and J are TRBV9 and TRBJ2-3; 7 bases map to TRBD1. V trimming: 3 bases; J trimming: 6 bases; junction bases outside the gene matches: 7. Germline V gives CDR1 SGDLS, CDR2 YYNGEE. The CDR3 sequence is 14 residues long. Written as DNA, the CDR3 is TGTGCCAGCAGCGCTGACAGGGCCAGGGATACGCAGTATTTT. It translates to CASSADRARDTQYF.

The sample holds a few counts of this clonotype. This rearrangement joins TRBV7-2 to TRBJ2-1; D is uncertain. From germline, CDR1 is SGHTA and CDR2 FQGNSA. CDR3 length: 11 amino acids. Trimming removed 2 bases at V and 9 bases at J, with 5 bases between. The CDR3 is CASSLLLEQFF. Written as DNA, the CDR3 is TGTGCCAGCAGCTTATTACTTGAGCAGTTCTTC.

This clonotype was counted ten times or more. V gene TRBV7-2 combines with J gene TRBJ2-5, with 10 bases fitting TRBD1. The V gene's germline CDR1 is SGHTA and CDR2 FQGNSA. The CDR3 has 13 amino acids. V lost 5 bases to trimming and J lost 4 bases; unmatched junction nucleotides: 1. CDR3 DNA: TGTGCCAGCAGCCGGGACAGGGGAGAGACCCAGTACTTC. It encodes CASSRDRGETQYF.